This note documents a single T cell receptor beta chain sequence. This clone's antigen is unknown. No base-level quality is on record; no much larger clone is a single base apart. Patients were selected for having adequate residual fresh-frozen tumor tissue and more than two years of available survival data. None of the glioblastoma patients carried an isocitrate dehydrogenase mutation, although molecular status otherwise varied. PBMC were collected before vaccination, two weeks after the third vaccination, and at tumor progression if tumor progression occurred. Genomic DNA was extracted with the Qiagen DNeasy Blood extraction Kit. The data derive from a study of glioma-infiltrating T cells after dendritic cell vaccination (dated by TCRdb to the mid-2010s). For the study in its entirety: Of the 15 or so glioblastoma patients in the cohort, all drawn from Phase I and II dendritic cell vaccination trials, 9 were newly diagnosed and 6 had recurrent disease. Between the early 2000s and the early 2010s, the patients were given dendritic cell vaccination pulsed with autologous tumor lysate. The vaccine consisted of monocyte-derived dendritic cells cultured less than 9 days with IL-4 and GM-CSF, then pulsed overnight with autologous tumor lysate. Each patient was given three intradermal dendritic cell vaccine injections, spaced two weeks apart, in the arm below the axilla. In glioblastoma patients vaccinated with dendritic cells, deep sequencing of TCR beta CDR3 regions served to measure the amount of tumor-infiltrating lymphocytes and to compare repertoires between tumor and blood. TCR sequencing metrics, including TIL content and tumor-blood repertoire overlap, were correlated with survival after dendritic cell vaccination. Broad study findings and their caveats: TCR clonality showed no direct relationship with survival, which suggests that a diverse polyclonal response may be important. The three-group TCR overlap response model was described as speculative and requiring prospective validation. After dendritic cell vaccination, a higher estimated pretreatment TIL content predicted longer time to progression and overall survival. The cohort was small and heterogeneous, only a few patients had full blood and tumor sets, and even fewer had initial-recurrent tumor pairs.

Using the immunoSEQ assay, TCRB CDR3 regions were amplified from 2 micrograms of genomic DNA, or from all available DNA when less than that was on hand. The multiplex PCR employed 60 forward primers targeting TCR V beta segments and 13 reverse primers targeting J beta segments. To estimate the number of reads per starting template, synthetic control templates were added to each sample at limiting dilution. Sequencing produced 87 bp reads on the Illumina HiSeq System. As for how the authors treated the data: PCR and sequencing errors were removed by a nearest neighbor algorithm that merged closely related sequences. TCR overlap was measured as the percentage of unique tumor TCR beta sequences that were also present in the peripheral blood of the same patient. TCRdb obtained this table from immuneACCESS and retained in-frame rearrangements with V and J assigned. These tables miss some clones; where compared with another copy, unresolved V genes account for less than half of the shortfall, and the remainder is unexplained. The D gene and trimming were derived from the DNA, and the V and J assignments and clone size from that table. A total of tens of thousands of clones appear in this sample, over 75% of them only once. Approximately 2.3% of the sample goes to the ten largest clones.

The source is a human donor with glioblastoma. The specimen comprised blood, sampled before dendritic cell vaccination.

Read as DNA, the sequence is TGTGCCAGCAGCTACAGGACAGGGAAGAGCTCTGGAAACACCATATATTTT. Its translation reads: CASSYRTGKSSGNTIYF. The chain links TRBV13 with TRBJ1-3; 8 junctional bases match TRBD1. V is trimmed back by 4 bases and J by 0 bases, and the junction contains 8 bases that no gene match accounts for. CDR1 PRHDT and CDR2 FYEKMQ were looked up in the germline V gene (reference sequence). The CDR3 starts with the cysteine, ends with the phenylalanine, and has 17 residues. Left in the record is the CDR3 DNA by itself, 51 bases read in frame from the first base.